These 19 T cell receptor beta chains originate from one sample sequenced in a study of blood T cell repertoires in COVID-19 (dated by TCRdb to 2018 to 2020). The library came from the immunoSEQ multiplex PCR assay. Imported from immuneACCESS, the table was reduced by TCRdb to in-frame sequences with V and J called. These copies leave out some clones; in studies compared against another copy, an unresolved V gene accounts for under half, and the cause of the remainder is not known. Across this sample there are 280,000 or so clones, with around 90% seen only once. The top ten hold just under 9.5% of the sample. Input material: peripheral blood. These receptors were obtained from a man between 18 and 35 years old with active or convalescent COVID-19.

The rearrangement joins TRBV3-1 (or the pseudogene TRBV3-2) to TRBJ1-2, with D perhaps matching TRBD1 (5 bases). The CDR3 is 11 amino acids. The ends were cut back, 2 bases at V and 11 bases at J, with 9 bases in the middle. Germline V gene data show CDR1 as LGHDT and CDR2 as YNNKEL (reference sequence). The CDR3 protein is CASSQRAGYTF. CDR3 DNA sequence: TGTGCCAGCAGCCAAAGGGCAGGGTACACCTTC.

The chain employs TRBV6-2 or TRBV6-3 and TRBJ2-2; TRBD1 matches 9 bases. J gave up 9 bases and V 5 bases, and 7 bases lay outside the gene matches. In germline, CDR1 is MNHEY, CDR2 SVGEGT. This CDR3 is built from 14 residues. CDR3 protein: CASSTGGRTWELFF. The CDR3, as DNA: TGTGCCAGCAGTACAGGGGGCAGGACCTGGGAGCTGTTTTTT.

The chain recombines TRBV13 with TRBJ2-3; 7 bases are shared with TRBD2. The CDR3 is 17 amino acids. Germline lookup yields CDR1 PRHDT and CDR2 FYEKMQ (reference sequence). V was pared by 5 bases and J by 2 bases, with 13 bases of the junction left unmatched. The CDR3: CASSGGGEGPATDTQYF. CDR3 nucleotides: TGTGCCAGCAGCGGAGGTGGGGAGGGGCCAGCCACAGATACGCAGTATTTT.

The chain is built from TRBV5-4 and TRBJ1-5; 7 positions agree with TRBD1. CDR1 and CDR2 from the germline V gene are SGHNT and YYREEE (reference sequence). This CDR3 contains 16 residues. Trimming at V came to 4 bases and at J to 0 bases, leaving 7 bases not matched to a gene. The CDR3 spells CASSNGTEASNQPQHF. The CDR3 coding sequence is TGTGCCAGCAGCAACGGGACAGAAGCTAGCAATCAGCCCCAGCATTTT.

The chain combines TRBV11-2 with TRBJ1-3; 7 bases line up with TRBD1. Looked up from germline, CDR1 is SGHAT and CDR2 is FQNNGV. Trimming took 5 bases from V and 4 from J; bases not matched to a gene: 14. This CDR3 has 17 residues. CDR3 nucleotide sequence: TGTGCCAGCAGCAAGAACCCGGGACAGATATCCGGAAACACCATATATTTT. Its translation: CASSKNPGQISGNTIYF.

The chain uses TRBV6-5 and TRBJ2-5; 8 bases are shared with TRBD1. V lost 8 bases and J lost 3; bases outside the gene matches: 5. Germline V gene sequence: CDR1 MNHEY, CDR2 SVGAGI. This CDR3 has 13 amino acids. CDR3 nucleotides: TGTGCCAGCTCCCGGACAGGGAAAGAGACCCAGTACTTC. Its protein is CASSRTGKETQYF.

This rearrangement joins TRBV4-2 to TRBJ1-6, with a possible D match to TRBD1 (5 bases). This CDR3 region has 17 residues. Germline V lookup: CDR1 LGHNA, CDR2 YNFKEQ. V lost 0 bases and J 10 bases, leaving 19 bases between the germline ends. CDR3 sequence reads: CASSQDGFWQGPSPLHF. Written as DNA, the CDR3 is TGTGCCAGCAGCCAAGATGGTTTTTGGCAGGGCCCCTCACCCCTCCACTTT.

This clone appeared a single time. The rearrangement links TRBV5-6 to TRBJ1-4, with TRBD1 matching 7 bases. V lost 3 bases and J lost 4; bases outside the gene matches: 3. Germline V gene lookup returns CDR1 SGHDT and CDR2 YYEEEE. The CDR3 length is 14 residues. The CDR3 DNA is TGTGCCAGCAGCTCGGGACAGATTAATGAAAAACTGTTTTTT. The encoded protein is CASSSGQINEKLFF.

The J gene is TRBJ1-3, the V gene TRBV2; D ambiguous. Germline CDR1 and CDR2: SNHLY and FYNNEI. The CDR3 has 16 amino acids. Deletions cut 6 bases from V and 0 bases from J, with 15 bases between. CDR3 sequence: CASSPNGRDSGNTIYF. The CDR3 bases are TGTGCCAGCAGCCCCAACGGACGGGACTCTGGAAACACCATATATTTT.

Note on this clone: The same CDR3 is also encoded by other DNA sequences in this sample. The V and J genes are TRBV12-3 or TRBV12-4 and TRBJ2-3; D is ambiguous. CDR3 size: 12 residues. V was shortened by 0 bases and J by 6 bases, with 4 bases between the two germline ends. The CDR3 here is CASSLALDTQYF. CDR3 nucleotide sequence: TGTGCCAGCAGTTTAGCTCTGGATACGCAGTATTTT.

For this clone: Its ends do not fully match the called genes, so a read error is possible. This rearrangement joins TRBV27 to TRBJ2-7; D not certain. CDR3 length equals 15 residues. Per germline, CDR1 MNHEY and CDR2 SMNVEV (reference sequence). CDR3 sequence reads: CASSISDGLFYEQYF. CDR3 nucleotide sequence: TGTGCCAGCAGTATATCAGATGGGCTATTCTACGAGCAGTACTTC.

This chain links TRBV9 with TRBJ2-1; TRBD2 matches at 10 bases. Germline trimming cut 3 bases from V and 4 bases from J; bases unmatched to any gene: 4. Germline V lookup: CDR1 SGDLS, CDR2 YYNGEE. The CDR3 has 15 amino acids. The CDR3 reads CASSASGGEYNEQFF. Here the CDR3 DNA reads TGTGCCAGCAGCGCCAGCGGGGGGGAATACAATGAGCAGTTCTTC.

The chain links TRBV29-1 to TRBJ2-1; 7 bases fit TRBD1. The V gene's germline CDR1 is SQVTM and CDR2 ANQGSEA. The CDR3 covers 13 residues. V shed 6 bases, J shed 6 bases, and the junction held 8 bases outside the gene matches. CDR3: CSVVWDSSNEQFF. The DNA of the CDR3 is TGCAGCGTGGTATGGGACAGTTCCAATGAGCAGTTCTTC.

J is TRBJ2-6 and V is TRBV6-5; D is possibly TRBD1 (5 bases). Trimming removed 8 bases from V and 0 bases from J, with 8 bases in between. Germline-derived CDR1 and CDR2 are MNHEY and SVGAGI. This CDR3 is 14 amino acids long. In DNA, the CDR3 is TGTGCCAGCGACAGTTTCTCTGGGGCCAACGTCCTGACTTTC. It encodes CASDSFSGANVLTF.

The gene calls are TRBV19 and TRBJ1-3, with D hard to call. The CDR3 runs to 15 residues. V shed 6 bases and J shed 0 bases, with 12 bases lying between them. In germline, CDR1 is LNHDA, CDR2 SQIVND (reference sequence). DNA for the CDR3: TGTGCCAGTAGCCTGATAAGGAGCTCTGGAAACACCATATATTTT. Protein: CASSLIRSSGNTIYF.

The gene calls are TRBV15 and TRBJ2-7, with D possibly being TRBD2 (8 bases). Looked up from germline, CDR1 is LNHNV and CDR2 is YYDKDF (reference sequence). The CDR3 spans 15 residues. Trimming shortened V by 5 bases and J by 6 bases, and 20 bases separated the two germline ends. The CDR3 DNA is TGTGCCACCAGCGCCGGGGGGGACAGAGTATTCGAGCAGTACTTC. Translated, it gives CATSAGGDRVFEQYF.

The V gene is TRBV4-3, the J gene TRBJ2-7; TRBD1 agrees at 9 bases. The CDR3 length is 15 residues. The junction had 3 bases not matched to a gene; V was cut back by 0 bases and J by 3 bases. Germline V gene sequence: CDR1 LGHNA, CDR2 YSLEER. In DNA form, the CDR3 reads TGCGCCAGCAGCCAAGAGACAGGGGGTAGCTACGAGCAGTACTTC. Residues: CASSQETGGSYEQYF.

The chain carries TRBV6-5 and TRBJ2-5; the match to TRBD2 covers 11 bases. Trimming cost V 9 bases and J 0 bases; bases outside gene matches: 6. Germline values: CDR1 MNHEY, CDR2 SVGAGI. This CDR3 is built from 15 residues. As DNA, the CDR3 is TGTGCCAGTCCGAGACTAGCGGGGTACCAAGAGACCCAGTACTTC. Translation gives CASPRLAGYQETQYF.

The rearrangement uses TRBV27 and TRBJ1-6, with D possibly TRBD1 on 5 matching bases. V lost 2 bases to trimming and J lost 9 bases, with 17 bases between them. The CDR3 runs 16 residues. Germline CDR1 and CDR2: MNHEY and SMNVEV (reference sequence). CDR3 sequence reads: CASSLSDGRGGSPLHF. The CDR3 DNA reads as TGTGCCAGCAGTTTAAGTGATGGGAGGGGCGGTTCACCCCTCCACTTT.